This T cell receptor beta chain was captured by sequencing in a study of cytomegalovirus exposure and HLA in healthy donors. The study, taken as a whole, reports: An observed cluster of highly shared sequence variants was recorded as a likely sequencing artifact.

Trimming shortened V by 0 bases and J by 0 bases, and 17 bases separated the two germline ends. CDR3 length equals 19 residues. Germline V gene data show CDR1 as LNHDA and CDR2 as SQIVND (reference sequence). In regard to this clone: Antigen specificity is unknown.

The PCR had 60 Vbeta and 13 Jbeta primers. Only in-frame clones appear in the TCRdb table, and some are missing; sequencing was by immunoSEQ multiplex PCR. The table has under 150,000 clones, 75% to 85% seen once; the top ten hold more than 3%. This clonotype was obtained from a female donor in good health and CMV-seronegative. The sequenced sample consisted of PBMCs. The genes are TRBV19 and TRBJ1-4, with D possibly being TRBD1 (5 bases). The CDR3 sequence: CASSIDQGRYIATNEKLFF. Here the CDR3 DNA reads TGTGCCAGTAGTATAGATCAGGGAAGATATATCGCAACTAATGAAAAACTGTTTTTT.